The 32 T cell receptor beta chains below were found in one sample sequenced in a study of cytomegalovirus exposure and HLA in healthy donors. The PCR employed 60 Vbeta primers together with 13 Jbeta primers. Assay: immunoSEQ multiplex PCR; the TCRdb copy retains only in-frame clones and omits some. The sample has about 61,000 clones, 80% to 90% seen once. The material sequenced was PBMCs. The source is a man aged 25-45 years in good health and CMV-seropositive.

The chain carries TRBV6-5 and TRBJ1-6; 7 bases align to TRBD1. V shed 6 bases, J shed 4 bases, and the junction held 3 bases outside the gene matches. Germline-derived CDR1 and CDR2 are MNHEY and SVGAGI. The CDR3 length is 14 residues. The CDR3 nucleotides are TGTGCCAGCAGACCGGGACAGTATAATTCACCCCTCCACTTT. Translating it yields CASRPGQYNSPLHF.

This rearrangement joins TRBV29-1 to TRBJ2-2, with TRBD2 as a possible D gene (6 bases). The CDR3 runs 14 residues. V lost 3 bases, J lost 5 bases, and 13 bases lay in between. Germline assignment: CDR1 SQVTM and CDR2 ANQGSEA. CDR3 nucleotide sequence: TGCAGCGTTGAGAATAGCGGAATTACCGGGGAGCTGTTTTTT. Translation: CSVENSGITGELFF.

The sample holds one count of this clone. The V call is TRBV2, the J call TRBJ1-5; 10 nucleotides match TRBD1. The CDR3 is 15 residues long. The V and J ends lost 2 bases and 5 bases, in that order; junction bases with no gene match: 3. CDR1 is SNHLY and CDR2 is FYNNEI in the germline V gene. The CDR3 loop is CASSERQGADQPQHF. The CDR3 nucleotides read TGTGCCAGCAGTGAACGACAGGGGGCCGATCAGCCCCAGCATTTT.

The V gene is TRBV28, the J gene TRBJ2-7; 9 bases line up with TRBD1. CDR3 length: 15 amino acids. Losses at the gene ends were 8 bases for V and 5 bases for J; bases not matched to a gene: 13. From germline, CDR1 is MDHEN and CDR2 SYDVKM. In nucleotides, the CDR3 is TGTGCCAGCGCCATACAGGGGGCGCGGGTAAACGAGCAGTACTTC. Translating gives CASAIQGARVNEQYF.

On this clone: One junction end disagrees with the germline gene, perhaps due to a read error. V gene TRBV7-7 combines with J gene TRBJ2-5; 12 nucleotides agree with TRBD2. CDR1 is SSHAT, CDR2 FNYEAQ, per germline (reference sequence). The CDR3 is 16 amino acids. The CDR3 DNA is TGTGCTAGCAGCTCGTCGACTAGCGGGAGTGTGGAGACCCAGTACTTC. Protein: CASSSSTSGSVETQYF.

The chain has TRBV5-1 and TRBJ2-3; no definite D call. This CDR3 is 15 amino acids long. The V end was cut by 0 bases, the J end by 0 bases, with 8 bases between. The germline gives CDR1 SGHRS, CDR2 YFSETQ. The CDR3 DNA follows: TGCGCCAGCAGCTTGGAACAACCAAGCACAGATACGCAGTATTTT. Its translation: CASSLEQPSTDTQYF.

The chain links TRBV30 to TRBJ2-3; the D gene is possibly TRBD2 (6 bases). The V gene's germline CDR1 is GTSNPN and CDR2 SVGIG (reference sequence). V was shortened by 1 base and J by 0 bases, with 8 bases between the two germline ends. This CDR3 contains 14 residues. CDR3 protein: CAWSEGTSTDTQYF. The CDR3, as DNA: TGTGCCTGGAGTGAAGGGACTAGCACAGATACGCAGTATTTT.

The J gene is TRBJ1-1, the V gene TRBV6-6, with D unclear. The V end was cut by 8 bases, the J end by 8 bases, with 12 bases between. This CDR3 has 11 residues. Per germline, CDR1 MNHNY and CDR2 SVGAGI (reference sequence). The CDR3 DNA reads as TGTGCCAGCTTAAGATCCGGGGAAGCTTTCTTT. Translating gives CASLRSGEAFF.

CDR3 protein: CASSQTGFEQYF. The CDR3, as DNA: TGTGCCAGCAGCCAGACAGGGTTCGAGCAGTACTTC. The rearrangement links TRBV7-9 to TRBJ2-5; 7 bases map to TRBD1. The J call is in doubt because the DNA end fits TRBJ2-7 better. From germline, CDR1 is SEHNR and CDR2 FQNEAQ (reference sequence). There are 12 residues in the CDR3.

For this clone: A read error may produce the germline difference seen at one junction end. The chain is built from TRBV9 and TRBJ2-7, with 8 bases that match TRBD1. Germline lookup yields CDR1 SGDLS and CDR2 YYNGEE. The CDR3 length is 14 residues. CDR3 sequence reads: CASSVGDRSSEQYF. The CDR3 bases are TGTGCCAGCAGCGTAGGGGACAGGTCCTCCGAGCAGTACTTC. The whole variable domain, filled in from reference TRBV9 and TRBJ2-7, reads DSGVTQTPKHLITATGQRVTLRCSPRSGDLSVYWYQQSLDQGLQFLIQYYNGEERAKGNILERFSAQQFPDLHSELNLSSLELGDSALYFCASSVGDRSSEQYFGPGTRLTVT.

The V call is TRBV10-3, the J call TRBJ2-4; 13 nucleotides agree with TRBD2. J was trimmed by 3 bases and V by 4 bases; bases with no gene match: 12. Germline-derived CDR1 and CDR2 are ENHRY and SYGVKD. CDR3 length equals 19 residues. The CDR3 spells CAISAPGLAGPEGKNIQYF. CDR3 nucleotide sequence: TGTGCCATCAGTGCCCCGGGACTAGCGGGACCGGAGGGCAAAAACATTCAGTACTTC.

This chain links TRBV9 with TRBJ2-3; 10 bases are a match to TRBD2. V gave up 4 bases and J gave up 2 bases; unmatched junction bases: 10. There are 17 residues in the CDR3. The V gene's germline CDR1 is SGDLS and CDR2 YYNGEE. CDR3 sequence (DNA): TGTGCCAGCAGCCCCACAGCGGGAGGGCTTTACACAGATACGCAGTATTTT. This translates into CASSPTAGGLYTDTQYF.

This rearrangement joins TRBV11-3 to TRBJ2-3; D is uncertain. Trimming removed 5 bases from V and 0 bases from J, with 15 bases in between. CDR1 is SGHNT and CDR2 is YENEEA in the germline V gene. The CDR3 runs to 16 residues. The CDR3 is CASSLQIAPSTDTQYF. Written as DNA, the CDR3 is TGTGCCAGCAGCCTCCAGATAGCCCCCAGCACAGATACGCAGTATTTT. The variable domain in full, with the rest retrieved from reference TRBV11-3 and TRBJ2-3, is EAGVVQSPRYKIIEKKQPVAFWCNPISGHNTLYWYLQNLGQGPELLIRYENEEAVDDSQLPKDRFSAERLKGVDSTLKIQPAELGDSAVYLCASSLQIAPSTDTQYFGPGTRLTVL.

This chain links TRBV11-2 with TRBJ1-2; D is possibly TRBD1 (5 bases). Trimming removed 4 bases at V and 8 bases at J, with 26 bases between. Looked up from germline, CDR1 is SGHAT and CDR2 is FQNNGV. CDR3 size: 17 residues. The CDR3 reads CASSSGGAGWVARGYTF. CDR3 coding DNA: TGTGCCAGCAGCTCCGGTGGGGCAGGGTGGGTTGCAAGGGGCTACACCTTC.

The V gene is TRBV6-6, the J gene TRBJ2-5, with D perhaps matching TRBD2 (5 bases). Trimming shortened V by 5 bases and J by 5 bases, and 9 bases separated the two germline ends. CDR3 size: 12 residues. CDR1 MNHNY and CDR2 SVGAGI come from the germline V gene (reference sequence). The CDR3 DNA follows: TGTGCCAGCAGTGAGAGGGCGGAGACCCAGTACTTC. Amino acid sequence: CASSERAETQYF.

The chain carries TRBV29-1 and TRBJ2-3; unclear D gene. The CDR3 is 14 residues long. V was shortened by 6 bases and J by 2 bases, with 15 bases between the two germline ends. Looked up from germline, CDR1 is SQVTM and CDR2 is ANQGSEA. The CDR3, as DNA: TGCAGCGTGTTTGTCCTCCTCCCCACAGATACGCAGTATTTT. This translates into CSVFVLLPTDTQYF.

V and J are TRBV9 and TRBJ1-4; possibly TRBD1 for D (5 bases). Germline lookup yields CDR1 SGDLS and CDR2 YYNGEE. The CDR3 is 15 amino acids. V was trimmed by 4 bases and J by 3 bases, leaving 13 bases between them. The CDR3 nucleotides are TGTGCCAGCAGCCCCGGGGGGTTCCCTAATGAAAAACTGTTTTTT. Protein product: CASSPGGFPNEKLFF.

This chain uses TRBV6-6 with TRBJ2-3; D call uncertain. The CDR3 has 13 residues. Trimming took 8 bases from V and 2 from J, leaving 11 bases between them. Germline V gene sequence: CDR1 MNHNY, CDR2 SVGAGI (reference sequence). The CDR3 DNA is TGTGCCAGCTGCCCAGAATACACAGATACGCAGTATTTT. This gives the protein CASCPEYTDTQYF.

The CDR3 loop reads CASSLGTGAEGLYGYTF. The CDR3 region has the DNA TGTGCCAGCAGTCTTGGGACAGGGGCGGAGGGGCTATATGGCTACACCTTC. This chain connects TRBV27 to TRBJ1-2; 10 nucleotides align to TRBD1. J lost 5 bases, V lost 5 bases, and 14 bases had no gene match. The CDR3 covers 17 residues. Germline lookup yields CDR1 MNHEY and CDR2 SMNVEV (reference sequence).

The J gene is TRBJ1-5, the V gene TRBV7-2; tentative D call: TRBD1 (6 bases). Per germline, CDR1 SGHTA and CDR2 FQGNSA. The CDR3 consists of 15 residues. The germline V and J ends were trimmed by 1 base and 4 bases, with 11 bases remaining between them. CDR3 nucleotide sequence: TGTGCCAGCAGCTTAGTCAGGGGCCCAAATCAGCCCCAGCATTTT. Encoded protein: CASSLVRGPNQPQHF.

The V gene is TRBV7-9, the J gene TRBJ1-1; possible D gene TRBD1, 5 bases. CDR1 is SEHNR, CDR2 FQNEAQ, per germline (reference sequence). There are 14 residues in the CDR3. Trimming shortened V by 5 bases and J by 3 bases, and 13 bases separated the two germline ends. The CDR3 loop is CASSTPGRDTEAFF. The DNA of the CDR3 is TGTGCCAGCAGCACACCAGGGAGGGACACTGAAGCTTTCTTT.

The chain links TRBV7-3 to TRBJ2-3; 8 bases are a match to TRBD2. The germline V gene has CDR1 SGHTA and CDR2 FQGTGA. V shed 2 bases, J shed 2 bases, and the junction held 12 bases outside the gene matches. This CDR3 has 18 amino acids. For the CDR3, the DNA is TGTGCCAGCAGCTTAGGATATCCAGCGGGGGATTCCACAGATACGCAGTATTTT. It encodes CASSLGYPAGDSTDTQYF.

V and J are TRBV19 and TRBJ2-3, with 7 bases aligning to TRBD1. V was clipped by 1 base and J by 3 bases; unmatched bases: 7. From germline, CDR1 is LNHDA and CDR2 SQIVND (reference sequence). There are 16 residues in the CDR3. The CDR3 DNA follows: TGTGCCAGTAGTATAGGCAGGGGGTATGGGACAGATACGCAGTATTTT. It translates to CASSIGRGYGTDTQYF. Full variable domain (remainder filled in from reference TRBV19 and TRBJ2-3): DGGITQSPKYLFRKEGQNVTLSCEQNLNHDAMYWYRQDPGQGLRLIYYSQIVNDFQKGDIAEGYSVSREKKESFPLTVTSAQKNPTAFYLCASSIGRGYGTDTQYFGPGTRLTVL.

Only one count was recorded for this clone. The rearrangement joins TRBV5-1 to TRBJ2-5; TRBD1 aligns across 9 bases. Germline V gene data show CDR1 as SGHRS and CDR2 as YFSETQ. The junction had 7 bases not matched to a gene; V was cut back by 6 bases and J by 4 bases. CDR3 length: 14 amino acids. CDR3 amino acids: CASNLQGAGETQYF. Here the CDR3 DNA reads TGCGCCAGCAACTTACAGGGGGCAGGAGAGACCCAGTACTTC.

The gene calls are TRBV27 and TRBJ2-3; TRBD1 aligns across 10 bases. The CDR3 runs 20 residues. Germline loops: CDR1 MNHEY, CDR2 SMNVEV (reference sequence). V dropped 6 bases and J dropped 0; count of bases not matched to a gene: 18. Here the CDR3 DNA reads TGTGCCAGCAGGACAGTGGTCGGGACAGGGGTTCATCACAGCACAGATACGCAGTATTTT. It yields the protein CASRTVVGTGVHHSTDTQYF.

The genes are TRBV6-1 and TRBJ1-2; D is uncertain. This CDR3 is 14 amino acids long. V was trimmed by 0 bases and J by 5 bases, leaving 10 bases between them. CDR1 and CDR2 from the germline V gene are MNHNS and SASEGT. The chain's CDR3 is CASSEAHRVYGYTF. DNA for the CDR3: TGTGCCAGCAGTGAAGCTCATCGGGTTTATGGCTACACCTTC.

The rearrangement joins TRBV10-3 to TRBJ2-1; 10 bases are shared with TRBD2. The V and J ends lost 10 bases and 8 bases, in that order; junction bases with no gene match: 5. This CDR3 region has 12 residues. Germline CDR1 and CDR2: ENHRY and SYGVKD. Here the CDR3 reads CATGTSDYEQFF. Here the CDR3 DNA reads TGTGCCACCGGGACTAGCGACTATGAGCAGTTCTTC.

The chain couples TRBV19 to TRBJ2-7; TRBD1 is a possible D gene (5 bases). CDR3 length equals 18 residues. The V end lost 6 bases, the J end lost 2 bases, and 26 bases lay between the germline ends. Germline CDR1 reads LNHDA; CDR2 reads SQIVND (reference sequence). The CDR3 spells CASRASPGKESETYEQYF. The DNA for the CDR3 is TGTGCCAGTAGGGCCTCGCCAGGGAAAGAAAGCGAGACCTACGAGCAGTACTTC.

This clone came up a few times. The chain recombines TRBV9 with TRBJ2-7; D is undetermined. Germline CDR1 reads SGDLS; CDR2 reads YYNGEE. V lost 3 bases, J lost 7 bases, and 14 bases lay in between. This CDR3 comprises 13 residues. The CDR3 DNA follows: TGTGCCAGCAGCGCTTTCGACGGCAGGGAGCAGTACTTC. It yields the protein CASSAFDGREQYF.

The J gene is TRBJ2-1, the V gene TRBV5-1; 8 bases agree with TRBD2. The junction had 4 bases not matched to a gene; V was cut back by 0 bases and J by 5 bases. The CDR3 is 15 amino acids. Germline values: CDR1 SGHRS, CDR2 YFSETQ. CDR3 loop: CASSLVTSVHNEQFF. As DNA, the CDR3 is TGCGCCAGCAGCTTGGTGACTAGCGTCCACAATGAGCAGTTCTTC.

The chain links TRBV4-1 to TRBJ2-5; D may be TRBD2 (5 bases). This CDR3 contains 16 residues. Trimming removed 0 bases from V and 6 bases from J, with 17 bases in between. Per the germline V gene, CDR1 is MGHRA and CDR2 is YSYEKL. The CDR3 region is CASSQDIGRARQTQYF. The CDR3 nucleotides read TGCGCCAGCAGCCAAGATATAGGGCGGGCTCGGCAGACCCAGTACTTC.

The V and J genes are TRBV6-6 and TRBJ2-3, with 14 bases that match TRBD2. The CDR3 is 16 residues long. In germline, CDR1 is MNHNY, CDR2 SVGAGI (reference sequence). V was clipped by 6 bases and J by 6 bases; unmatched bases: 8. CDR3 sequence reads: CASSLGTSGSRDTQYF. CDR3 sequence (DNA): TGTGCCAGCAGCCTCGGGACTAGCGGGAGTCGGGATACGCAGTATTTT.